The rows below give T cell receptor beta chains drawn from one sample of a study of tumor-infiltrating lymphocytes in glioblastoma multiforme. TCRdb re-analysed the multiplex PCR reads in MiXCR, keeping a single row per CDR3 protein. The data contain around 30,000 distinct CDR3 sequences, more than 55% of them singletons. Material for sequencing was brain tumor tissue. Receptor source: a male donor with glioblastoma. Each CDR3 is given with its conserved first and last residue. Each record gives: D gene, clone size, J gene, V gene, CDR3 DNA, CDR3 protein. A D gene is named only where the DNA matches it firmly. Size tells how often a clone was seen (once, few, many) or the class of an expanded clone, and some rows leave it out.

d_call: TRBD1
clone_size: once
j_call: TRBJ2-2
v_call: TRBV10-1
cdr3_nt: TGCACCAGCAGTTGGGACAGGGAGACCGGGGAGCTGTTTTTT
cdr3_aa: CTSSWDRETGELFF

d_call: -
clone_size: once
j_call: TRBJ1-3
v_call: TRBV7-9
cdr3_nt: TGTGCCAGCAGCTCCCGGCTCGGAAGAGACACCGTATATTTT
cdr3_aa: CASSSRLGRDTVYF

d_call: -
clone_size: few
j_call: TRBJ2-7
v_call: TRBV2
cdr3_nt: TGTGCCAGCAGTGAGCTAGACGCTCGGGGAGAGCAGTACTTC
cdr3_aa: CASSELDARGEQYF

d_call: -
clone_size: -
j_call: TRBJ2-5
v_call: TRBV6-1
cdr3_nt: TGTGCCAGCAGCGACAAGGATGTGGAGACCCAGTACTTC
cdr3_aa: CASSDKDVETQYF

d_call: -
clone_size: many
j_call: TRBJ2-7
v_call: TRBV7-9
cdr3_nt: TGTGCCAGCAGCTTAGATGGAGGGAGCTACGAGCAGTACTTC
cdr3_aa: CASSLDGGSYEQYF

d_call: TRBD1
clone_size: -
j_call: TRBJ2-5
v_call: TRBV29-1
cdr3_nt: TGCAGCGTTGGGGACAGATTTCAAGAGACCCAGTACTTC
cdr3_aa: CSVGDRFQETQYF

d_call: -
clone_size: -
j_call: TRBJ2-2
v_call: TRBV10-1
cdr3_nt: TGCGCCATCAGGGACCCGAGCACCGGGGAGCTGTTTTTT
cdr3_aa: CAIRDPSTGELFF

d_call: -
clone_size: -
j_call: TRBJ2-5
v_call: TRBV29-1
cdr3_nt: TGCAGCGTTCAAAAGGACAGCATAGTCCAAGGGACCCGGTACTTC
cdr3_aa: CSVQKDSIVQGTRYF

d_call: TRBD2
clone_size: -
j_call: TRBJ2-2
v_call: TRBV20-1
cdr3_nt: TGCAGTGCCACTAGCGTTAACACCCGGGCGCTGTTTTTT
cdr3_aa: CSATSVNTRALFF

d_call: -
clone_size: -
j_call: TRBJ1-1
v_call: TRBV11-2
cdr3_nt: TGTGCCAGCAGCTTCCTTCTGGGGACCGAAGCTTTCTTT
cdr3_aa: CASSFLLGTEAFF

d_call: -
clone_size: few
j_call: TRBJ2-1
v_call: TRBV19
cdr3_nt: TGTGCCAGTAGTACCCCCAATGAGCAGTTCTTC
cdr3_aa: CASSTPNEQFF

d_call: -
clone_size: -
j_call: TRBJ2-7
v_call: TRBV6-5
cdr3_nt: TGTGCCAGCAGTTACTCCCTACAGCAGGCCCAGCAGTACTTC
cdr3_aa: CASSYSLQQAQQYF

d_call: TRBD1
clone_size: few
j_call: TRBJ2-7
v_call: TRBV10-3
cdr3_nt: TGTGCCAGCAGTTTTTTACCCCCCCGGACAGGGGGCGACGAGCAGTACTTC
cdr3_aa: CASSFLPPRTGGDEQYF

d_call: TRBD1
clone_size: -
j_call: TRBJ2-5
v_call: TRBV5-1
cdr3_nt: TGCGCCAGCAGCACCGGACAGGGACAACAAGAGACCCAGTACTTC
cdr3_aa: CASSTGQGQQETQYF

d_call: TRBD2
clone_size: -
j_call: TRBJ2-1
v_call: TRBV11-3
cdr3_nt: TGTGCCAGCAGTGTACTAGCGGGAGTGAATGAGCAGTTCTTC
cdr3_aa: CASSVLAGVNEQFF

d_call: -
clone_size: -
j_call: TRBJ2-5
v_call: TRBV5-4
cdr3_nt: TGTGCCAGCAGCTTGGCGCCAGCCCCCCAAGAGACCCAGTACTTC
cdr3_aa: CASSLAPAPQETQYF

d_call: TRBD1
clone_size: -
j_call: TRBJ1-2
v_call: TRBV24-1
cdr3_nt: TGTGCCGCCAGTGATAGGACAGGGGTAAGAGGCTACACCTTC
cdr3_aa: CAASDRTGVRGYTF

d_call: -
clone_size: -
j_call: TRBJ2-7
v_call: TRBV21-1
cdr3_nt: TGTACCAGCAGCAAAGGGCTACGGGAAAGGGTCTACGAGCAGTACTTC
cdr3_aa: CTSSKGLRERVYEQYF

d_call: -
clone_size: many
j_call: TRBJ2-3
v_call: TRBV28
cdr3_nt: TGTGCCAGCAGTTTACCTAGCGAACTCACAGATACGCAGTATTTT
cdr3_aa: CASSLPSELTDTQYF

d_call: -
clone_size: -
j_call: TRBJ2-5
v_call: TRBV5-1
cdr3_nt: TGCGCCAGCAGCTTGGCCAGGGTAGGGGTTGAAAGTGAGACCCAGTACTTC
cdr3_aa: CASSLARVGVESETQYF

d_call: -
clone_size: many
j_call: TRBJ2-7
v_call: TRBV28
cdr3_nt: TGTGCCAGCGTCTCTGGTGCAGGATTTTACGAGCAGTACTTC
cdr3_aa: CASVSGAGFYEQYF

d_call: TRBD1
clone_size: -
j_call: TRBJ2-7
v_call: TRBV11-1
cdr3_nt: TGTGCCAGCAGCTTAGCGGGTCTGGACAGGGGGTACGGGCAATACTTC
cdr3_aa: CASSLAGLDRGYGQYF

d_call: -
clone_size: once
j_call: TRBJ1-1
v_call: TRBV7-8
cdr3_nt: TGTGCAAGGAGCTTAGGGGACACTGAAGCTTTCTTT
cdr3_aa: CARSLGDTEAFF

d_call: TRBD1
clone_size: few
j_call: TRBJ2-5
v_call: TRBV24-1
cdr3_nt: TGTGCCACCAGTGATTTTGCCCCCGGGACAGGTCAAGAGACCCAGTACTTC
cdr3_aa: CATSDFAPGTGQETQYF

d_call: -
clone_size: -
j_call: TRBJ1-5
v_call: TRBV11-2
cdr3_nt: TGTGCCAGCAGCCTAGGTAGCAATCAGCCCCAGCATTTT
cdr3_aa: CASSLGSNQPQHF

d_call: -
clone_size: medium-sized
j_call: TRBJ2-7
v_call: TRBV20-1
cdr3_nt: TGCAGTGCTAGAGGGATTAGCGGAGGGGGGGGTTACGAGCAGTACTTC
cdr3_aa: CSARGISGGGGYEQYF

d_call: -
clone_size: many
j_call: TRBJ2-7
v_call: TRBV5-6
cdr3_nt: TGTGCCAGCAGCGGGGGGCAGTTGAGCTCCTACGAGCAGTACTTC
cdr3_aa: CASSGGQLSSYEQYF

d_call: -
clone_size: many
j_call: TRBJ1-1
v_call: TRBV6-5
cdr3_nt: TGTGCCAGCAGTTACCCCTATGGTGAAGCTTTCTTT
cdr3_aa: CASSYPYGEAFF

d_call: -
clone_size: many
j_call: TRBJ2-7
v_call: TRBV20-1
cdr3_nt: TGCAGTGCTAGAAGGCCGGGGGGCTTGGTCGAGCAGTACTTC
cdr3_aa: CSARRPGGLVEQYF

d_call: TRBD2
clone_size: -
j_call: TRBJ2-5
v_call: TRBV20-1
cdr3_nt: TGCAGTGCTATACTAGCGGGAGTGGAGACCCAGTACTTC
cdr3_aa: CSAILAGVETQYF

d_call: TRBD2
clone_size: -
j_call: TRBJ2-7
v_call: TRBV29-1
cdr3_nt: TGCAGCGTCTCCGGACTAGCGGGGAGCCTCTACGAGCAGTACTTC
cdr3_aa: CSVSGLAGSLYEQYF

d_call: -
clone_size: -
j_call: TRBJ2-3
v_call: TRBV2
cdr3_nt: TGTGCCAACAGGAGCGTCGGGAGCACAGATACGCAGTATTTT
cdr3_aa: CANRSVGSTDTQYF

d_call: -
clone_size: few
j_call: TRBJ2-3
v_call: TRBV11-2
cdr3_nt: TGTGCCAGCGGCTTAGGGCGGTACACAGATACGCAGTATTTC
cdr3_aa: CASGLGRYTDTQYF

d_call: -
clone_size: many
j_call: TRBJ1-5
v_call: TRBV12-3/TRBV12-4
cdr3_nt: TGTGCCAGCAGTGAGACTGGGGGGATGGAGCCCCAGCATTTT
cdr3_aa: CASSETGGMEPQHF

d_call: -
clone_size: -
j_call: TRBJ1-1
v_call: TRBV7-9
cdr3_nt: TGTGCCGGCAGCTTATTTCGGGGAGGTTTTGGTAACACTGAAGCTTTCTTT
cdr3_aa: CAGSLFRGGFGNTEAFF

d_call: -
clone_size: -
j_call: TRBJ1-1
v_call: TRBV20-1
cdr3_nt: TGCGGTGCTAAAAGAGGGGCTGGGACTGAAGCTTTCTTT
cdr3_aa: CGAKRGAGTEAFF

d_call: -
clone_size: -
j_call: TRBJ2-1
v_call: TRBV11-2
cdr3_nt: TGCGCCAGGAGCTTAGAACCAGGGTGGTATGAGCGGTTCTTC
cdr3_aa: CARSLEPGWYERFF

d_call: -
clone_size: -
j_call: TRBJ2-7
v_call: TRBV11-2
cdr3_nt: TGTGCCAGCAGCCCGCCGGGAGAGCCCTACGAGCAGTACTTC
cdr3_aa: CASSPPGEPYEQYF

d_call: TRBD1
clone_size: -
j_call: TRBJ1-1
v_call: TRBV6-5
cdr3_nt: TGTGCCAGCAAAGCGCAGGGGGCGGCAGCTCTCTTT
cdr3_aa: CASKAQGAAALF

d_call: -
clone_size: many
j_call: TRBJ2-1
v_call: TRBV11-2
cdr3_nt: TGTGCCAGCAGCTTAACGGGCAATGAGCAGTTCTTC
cdr3_aa: CASSLTGNEQFF

d_call: TRBD1
clone_size: many
j_call: TRBJ1-1
v_call: TRBV10-2
cdr3_nt: TGCGCCAGCAGTGGATCTGACAGGGGGCACGACACTGAAGCTTTCTTT
cdr3_aa: CASSGSDRGHDTEAFF

d_call: TRBD2
clone_size: medium-sized
j_call: TRBJ2-3
v_call: TRBV29-1
cdr3_nt: TGCAGCGTTGAAGGACTAGCGGACACAGATACGCAGTATTTT
cdr3_aa: CSVEGLADTDTQYF

d_call: -
clone_size: once
j_call: TRBJ2-1
v_call: TRBV5-6
cdr3_nt: TGTGCCAGCAGCTCCGTTGCCTATTGTGAGCAGTTCTTC
cdr3_aa: CASSSVAYCEQFF

d_call: -
clone_size: -
j_call: TRBJ2-3
v_call: TRBV6-6
cdr3_nt: TGTGCCAGCAGTCCGATTTACACAGATACGCAGTATTTT
cdr3_aa: CASSPIYTDTQYF

d_call: -
clone_size: few
j_call: TRBJ2-1
v_call: TRBV24-1
cdr3_nt: TGTGCCACCAGTGAGGACACCTCCTACAATGAGCAGTTCTTC
cdr3_aa: CATSEDTSYNEQFF

d_call: -
clone_size: -
j_call: TRBJ2-1
v_call: TRBV2
cdr3_nt: TGTGCCAGCAGGGTACAATGCCGTGAGCAGTTCTTC
cdr3_aa: CASRVQCREQFF

d_call: -
clone_size: -
j_call: TRBJ2-4
v_call: TRBV6-6
cdr3_nt: TGTGCCAGCAGGTACCTTCGGGGAGACGACAAAAACATTCAGTACTTC
cdr3_aa: CASRYLRGDDKNIQYF

d_call: -
clone_size: -
j_call: TRBJ2-1
v_call: TRBV19
cdr3_nt: TGTGCCAGTAGTATACTTGGGTCGAGGAACTACAGTGAGCAGTTCTTC
cdr3_aa: CASSILGSRNYSEQFF

d_call: -
clone_size: -
j_call: TRBJ2-6
v_call: TRBV28
cdr3_nt: TGTGCCAGCAGTTTATTAAGCTCTGGGGCCACCGTCCTGACTTTC
cdr3_aa: CASSLLSSGATVLTF

d_call: -
clone_size: -
j_call: TRBJ1-1
v_call: TRBV4-1
cdr3_nt: TGCGCCAGCAGCCGAGAAGACAGAGGAGGGACTGAAGCTTTCTTT
cdr3_aa: CASSREDRGGTEAFF

d_call: -
clone_size: -
j_call: TRBJ2-3
v_call: TRBV20-1
cdr3_nt: TGCAGCGCTAGAGATCGGTGGGGGGCGCGAGATATGCAGTATTTT
cdr3_aa: CSARDRWGARDMQYF

d_call: -
clone_size: many
j_call: TRBJ2-5
v_call: TRBV20-1
cdr3_nt: TGCAGTGCTAGGGAAGCTAGCGTCTTAGAGACCCAGTACTTC
cdr3_aa: CSAREASVLETQYF

d_call: -
clone_size: -
j_call: TRBJ2-5
v_call: TRBV9
cdr3_nt: TGTACCAGCAGCGTTATTACAACCCTAGGGGAGACCCAGTACTTC
cdr3_aa: CTSSVITTLGETQYF

d_call: TRBD2
clone_size: medium-sized
j_call: TRBJ2-7
v_call: TRBV11-2
cdr3_nt: TGTGCCAGCAGCCCACGGCCGGGACTAGCGGTAAGCTCCTACGAGCAGTACTTC
cdr3_aa: CASSPRPGLAVSSYEQYF

d_call: -
clone_size: -
j_call: TRBJ2-5
v_call: TRBV6-2/TRBV6-3
cdr3_nt: TGTGCCAGCAGTGACCGGGCAGGGGCCGAGACCCAGTACTTC
cdr3_aa: CASSDRAGAETQYF

d_call: TRBD2
clone_size: many
j_call: TRBJ2-5
v_call: TRBV6-2/TRBV6-3
cdr3_nt: TGTGCCAGCAGTTACTCGTTGATAGCGGGAGTCCAAGAGACCCAGTACTTC
cdr3_aa: CASSYSLIAGVQETQYF

d_call: -
clone_size: -
j_call: TRBJ1-6
v_call: TRBV29-1
cdr3_nt: TGCAGCGTTGCCAGGGACATAAAGTCACCCCTCCACTTT
cdr3_aa: CSVARDIKSPLHF

d_call: -
clone_size: many
j_call: TRBJ2-1
v_call: TRBV7-9
cdr3_nt: TGTGCCAGCAGCCTCAGGCCAGGGTGGCATGAGCAGTTCTTC
cdr3_aa: CASSLRPGWHEQFF